The clone carrying this T cell receptor (beta chain) was detected only once. These data come from a study of blood T cell repertoires in COVID-19. Study-level information: Sites in the United States, Italy and Spain provided acute and convalescent COVID-19 samples. In each case, the material was cDNA or gDNA derived from T cells, B-cell-depleted T cells, or PBMCs.

Per germline, CDR1 LNHDA and CDR2 SQIVND (reference sequence). V shed 6 bases and J shed 4 bases, with 15 bases lying between them. The CDR3 totals 15 residues. Original methodology: Counts of nucleated cells, estimated from reference gene primer amplification, were obtained. The table came from immunoSEQ multiplex PCR; TCRdb's copy has only in-frame clones and leaves some out. The V and J calls and clone size come from that table; D and trimming were worked out from the DNA. The sample yields some 130,000 clones, around 89% seen once. The sequenced sample was peripheral blood. V and J are TRBV19 and TRBJ2-2, with D possibly TRBD1 on 5 matching bases. The TCR originated in a man in his 60s with active or convalescent COVID-19. CDR3 loop: CASRERGRGTGELFF. The DNA for the CDR3 is TGTGCCAGTAGGGAGAGAGGAAGGGGCACCGGGGAGCTGTTTTTT.